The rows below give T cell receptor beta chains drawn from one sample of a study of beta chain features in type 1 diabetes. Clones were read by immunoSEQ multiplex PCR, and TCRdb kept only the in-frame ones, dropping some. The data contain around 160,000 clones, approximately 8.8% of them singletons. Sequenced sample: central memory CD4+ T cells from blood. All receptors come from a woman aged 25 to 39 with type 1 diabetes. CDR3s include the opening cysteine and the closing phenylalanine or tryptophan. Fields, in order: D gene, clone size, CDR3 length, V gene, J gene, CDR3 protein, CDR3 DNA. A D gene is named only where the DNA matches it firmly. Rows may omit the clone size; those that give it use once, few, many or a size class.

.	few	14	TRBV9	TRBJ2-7	CASSVDTFSGEQYF	TGTGCCAGCAGCGTAGATACTTTTAGTGGCGAGCAGTACTTC
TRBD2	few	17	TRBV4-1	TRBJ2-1	CASSQDLTSGTYNEQFF	TGCGCCAGCAGCCAAGATCTGACTAGCGGGACTTACAATGAGCAGTTCTTC
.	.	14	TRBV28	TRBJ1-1	CASSSTGLNTEAFF	TGTGCCAGCAGTTCGACAGGTTTGAACACTGAAGCTTTCTTT
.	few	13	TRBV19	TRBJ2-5	CASSDRSGETQYF	TGTGCCAGTAGTGACCGGTCAGGAGAGACCCAGTACTTC
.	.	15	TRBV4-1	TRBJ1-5	CASSQGWGDNQPQHF	TGCGCCAGCAGCCAAGGGTGGGGGGACAATCAGCCCCAGCATTTT
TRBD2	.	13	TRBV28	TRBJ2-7	CASRLSGTSGVLF	TGTGCCAGCCGGCTCTCTGGGACTAGCGGGGTCTTATTC
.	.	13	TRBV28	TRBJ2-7	CASETRAPYEQYF	TGTGCCAGCGAGACGAGGGCCCCCTACGAGCAGTACTTC
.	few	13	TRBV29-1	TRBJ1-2	CSVAGRDKVGYTF	TGCAGCGTTGCAGGCAGGGACAAGGTTGGCTACACCTTC
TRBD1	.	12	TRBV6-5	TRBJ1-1	CASSTTTGGAFF	TGTGCCAGCAGTACCACGACAGGGGGAGCTTTCTTT
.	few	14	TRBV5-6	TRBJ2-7	CASSLGQGGREQYF	TGTGCCAGCAGCTTGGGACAGGGAGGTCGAGAGCAGTACTTC
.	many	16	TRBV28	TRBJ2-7	CASTPAGTEDSDEQYF	TGTGCCAGCACCCCGGCGGGGACGGAGGATAGCGACGAGCAGTACTTC
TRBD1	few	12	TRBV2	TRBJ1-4	CAKSGTGGLLFF	TGTGCCAAATCCGGGACAGGGGGCTTACTGTTTTTT
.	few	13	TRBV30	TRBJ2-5	CAWMTPFKETQYF	TGTGCCTGGATGACTCCTTTCAAGGAGACCCAGTACTTC
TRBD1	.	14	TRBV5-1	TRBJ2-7	CASSPMDRGAEQYF	TGCGCCAGCAGCCCCATGGACAGGGGGGCCGAGCAGTACTTC
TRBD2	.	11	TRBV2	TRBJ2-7	CATGLAREQYF	TGTGCCACCGGACTAGCGCGTGAGCAGTACTTC
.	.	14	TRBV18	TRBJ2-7	CASVTSPGDSEQYF	TGTGCCAGCGTCACGTCGCCCGGGGATAGCGAGCAGTACTTC
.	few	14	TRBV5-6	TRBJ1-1	CASSQIGWNTEAFF	TGTGCCAGCAGCCAGATCGGGTGGAACACTGAAGCTTTCTTT
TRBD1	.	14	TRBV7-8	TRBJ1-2	CASSLAGTGEGYTF	TGTGCCAGCAGCTTAGCCGGGACAGGGGAAGGCTACACCTTC
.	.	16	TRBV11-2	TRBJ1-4	CASSPRRGRENEKLFF	TGTGCCAGCAGCCCCCGGAGGGGCAGGGAGAATGAAAAACTGTTTTTT